The 28 T cell receptor beta chains reported below all come from one sample, sequenced in a study of cytomegalovirus exposure and HLA in healthy donors (dated by TCRdb to the late 2010s). Receptor libraries were prepared by the immunoSEQ multiplex PCR assay. The multiplex PCR relied on a mix of 60 forward primers for TCR Vbeta segments and 13 reverse primers for TCR Jbeta segments. TCRdb obtained this table from immuneACCESS and retained in-frame rearrangements with V and J assigned. These tables miss some clones; where compared with another copy, unresolved V genes account for less than half of the shortfall, and the remainder is unexplained. The sample table includes about 50,000 clones. Over 2% of the sample goes to the ten largest clones. Sequenced sample: PBMCs. These receptors were obtained from a woman in her late teens or twenties in good health and CMV-seronegative.

The chain couples TRBV7-8 to TRBJ1-1, with D uncertain. Trimming removed 1 base from V and 1 base from J, with 7 bases in between. The V gene's germline CDR1 is SGHVS and CDR2 FQNEAQ. The CDR3 is 14 amino acids. This chain's CDR3 is CASSLVVRNTEAFF. The CDR3 region has the DNA TGTGCCAGCAGCTTAGTGGTTAGGAACACTGAAGCTTTCTTT.

The chain employs TRBV7-8 and TRBJ1-1; D gene ambiguous. Trimming removed 8 bases at V and 5 bases at J, with 15 bases between. The CDR3 loop spans 13 amino acids. From germline, CDR1 is SGHVS and CDR2 FQNEAQ. The CDR3 spells CASDAAGGTEAFF. CDR3 in DNA: TGTGCCAGCGACGCTGCGGGTGGGACTGAAGCTTTCTTT.

The rearrangement uses TRBV18 and TRBJ1-6, with D unresolved. Germline CDR1 and CDR2: KGHSH and LQKENI. The CDR3 covers 15 residues. V lost 1 base to trimming and J lost 8 bases, with 12 bases between them. The CDR3 bases are TGTGCCAGCTCACCACTTTCCCCGAGGGATTCACCCCTCCACTTT. This sequence encodes CASSPLSPRDSPLHF.

The gene calls are TRBV18 and TRBJ2-5, with D maybe TRBD1 (6 bases). In germline, CDR1 is KGHSH, CDR2 LQKENI. The CDR3 spans 12 residues. V gave up 5 bases and J gave up 4 bases, with 8 bases separating them. The CDR3 is CASSTGRETQYF. In DNA, the CDR3 is TGTGCCAGCTCAACAGGGAGAGAGACCCAGTACTTC.

V gene TRBV5-1 combines with J gene TRBJ1-2, with 7 bases aligning to TRBD1. Per germline, CDR1 SGHRS and CDR2 YFSETQ. V shed 3 bases and J 5 bases; nucleotides not matched to a gene: 7. The CDR3 runs to 14 residues. The CDR3 DNA sequence: TGCGCCAGCAGCTCTGGGACAGCTATATATGGCTACACCTTC. Translating gives CASSSGTAIYGYTF.

A remark on this clone: At one end, the junction sequence differs from germline, possibly due to a read error. J is TRBJ2-5 and V is TRBV5-6; D uncertain. Germline CDR1 is SGHDT and CDR2 is YYEEEE. This CDR3 is built from 11 residues. The CDR3 protein is CARSLAETQYF. In DNA, the CDR3 is TGTGCCAGAAGCTTGGCGGAGACCCAGTACTTC.

V and J are TRBV15 and TRBJ2-7; possibly TRBD2 for D (5 bases). CDR3 length: 17 amino acids. Germline V CDR1 and CDR2: LNHNV, YYDKDF (reference sequence). The ends were cut back, 0 bases at V and 0 bases at J, with 15 bases in the middle. Here the CDR3 DNA reads TGTGCCACCAGCAGAGATTTATGGACTCCGAGCTCCTACGAGCAGTACTTC. Encoded protein: CATSRDLWTPSSYEQYF.

This chain uses TRBV5-6 with TRBJ2-5, with D perhaps matching TRBD2 (6 bases). Trimming removed 6 bases at V and 5 bases at J, with 17 bases between. Germline V gives CDR1 SGHDT, CDR2 YYEEEE. CDR3 length: 14 amino acids. CDR3 sequence: CASTLAYGGETQYF. The CDR3, as DNA: TGTGCCAGCACCCTGGCCTATGGGGGGGAGACCCAGTACTTC. Using reference TRBV5-6 and TRBJ2-5 for the parts outside the CDR3, the full variable domain is DAGVTQSPTHLIKTRGQQVTLRCSPKSGHDTVSWYQQALGQGPQFIFQYYEEEERQRGNFPDRFSGHQFPNYSSELNVNALLLGDSALYLCASTLAYGGETQYFGPGTRLLVL.

Comments on this clone: Within the sample, other DNA sequences also encode this same CDR3. The rearrangement links TRBV6-5 to TRBJ2-3; possible D gene TRBD2, 5 bases. Germline V gives CDR1 MNHEY, CDR2 SVGAGI. V lost 6 bases and J lost 3, with 16 bases in between. The CDR3 contains 15 residues. The CDR3 sequence is CASSPVIQRTDTQYF. The DNA for the CDR3 is TGTGCCAGCAGCCCAGTCATACAGCGGACAGATACGCAGTATTTT.

V and J are TRBV5-1 and TRBJ1-3, with 7 bases fitting TRBD1. Germline loops: CDR1 SGHRS, CDR2 YFSETQ. This CDR3 is built from 15 residues. The V and J ends lost 6 bases and 0 bases, in that order; junction bases with no gene match: 6. The CDR3 is CASTGQADSGNTIYF. DNA for the CDR3: TGCGCCAGCACCGGACAGGCGGACTCTGGAAACACCATATATTTT.

The rearrangement joins TRBV18 to TRBJ2-1; the match to TRBD2 covers 9 bases. This CDR3 has 15 residues. Per the germline V gene, CDR1 is KGHSH and CDR2 is LQKENI. The trim removed 0 bases at V and 4 bases at J, leaving 1 base unmatched. CDR3: CASSPPAGGYNEQFF. In DNA form, the CDR3 reads TGTGCCAGCTCACCACCGGCGGGGGGGTACAATGAGCAGTTCTTC.

V gene TRBV28 combines with J gene TRBJ1-5; D is unresolved. CDR3 length: 17 amino acids. From germline, CDR1 is MDHEN and CDR2 SYDVKM. V was cut by 5 bases and J by 0 bases, with 17 bases left in between. The CDR3 bases are TGTGCCAGCAGTGTATACGGGTCAGTTGTTAGCAATCAGCCCCAGCATTTT. Protein sequence: CASSVYGSVVSNQPQHF.

The chain carries TRBV6-5 and TRBJ1-5; D not resolved. Trimming pared 5 bases from V and 5 bases from J, leaving 13 bases between. The CDR3 is 14 residues long. CDR1 is MNHEY, CDR2 SVGAGI, per germline. CDR3 sequence: CASSGSGYHQPQHF. In DNA, the CDR3 is TGTGCCAGCAGTGGGTCGGGATACCATCAGCCCCAGCATTTT.

The chain carries TRBV28 and TRBJ1-1; TRBD1 matches 7 bases. With 10 bases clipped from V and 0 bases from J, the junction kept 11 bases outside the gene matches. This CDR3 spans 15 amino acids. Germline CDR1 and CDR2: MDHEN and SYDVKM. This chain's CDR3 is CATETGMGMNTEAFF. The CDR3 DNA is TGTGCCACCGAGACAGGGATGGGCATGAACACTGAAGCTTTCTTT. The entire variable domain, with the rest obtained from reference TRBV28 and TRBJ1-1, is as follows: DVKVTQSSRYLVKRTGEKVFLECVQDMDHENMFWYRQDPGLGLRLIYFSYDVKMKEKGDIPEGYSVSREKKERFSLILESASTNQTSMYLCATETGMGMNTEAFFGQGTRLTVV.

This chain uses TRBV5-1 with TRBJ2-6; 9 bases fit TRBD1. Germline lookup yields CDR1 SGHRS and CDR2 YFSETQ. The CDR3 sequence is 16 residues long. The junction had 6 bases not matched to a gene; V was cut back by 4 bases and J by 4 bases. In DNA form, the CDR3 reads TGCGCCAGCAGCAAAGGGACAGGGTCGGGGGCCAACGTCCTGACTTTC. It yields the protein CASSKGTGSGANVLTF.

The gene calls are TRBV5-1 and TRBJ1-2; D call uncertain. This CDR3 region has 14 residues. CDR1 and CDR2 (germline): SGHRS, YFSETQ. The V and J ends lost 6 bases and 7 bases respectively, with 19 bases between them. The CDR3 reads CASTFGGSDSGYTF. CDR3 nucleotides: TGCGCCAGCACGTTCGGAGGGAGCGACTCTGGCTACACCTTC.

The chain combines TRBV4-2 with TRBJ1-1; 7 bases fit TRBD1. The ends lost 2 bases at V and 4 bases at J; junction bases unmatched: 4. The CDR3 extends over 14 amino acids. The V gene's germline CDR1 is LGHNA and CDR2 YNFKEQ. Here the CDR3 reads CASSQSGGGTEAFF. The CDR3 DNA sequence: TGTGCCAGCAGCCAATCAGGGGGAGGCACTGAAGCTTTCTTT.

The CDR3 DNA follows: TGCGCCAGCAGTTTTCACCAGGGGGCGCGTGACGAAAAACTGTTTTTT. This sequence encodes CASSFHQGARDEKLFF. The V call is TRBV10-2, the J call TRBJ1-4, with 8 bases identical to TRBD1. Germline CDR1 reads WSHSY; CDR2 reads SAAADI. Losses at the gene ends were 5 bases for V and 8 bases for J; bases not matched to a gene: 13. The CDR3 totals 16 residues.

The V and J genes are TRBV7-9 and TRBJ2-1, with 7 bases identical to TRBD1. With 4 bases clipped from V and 5 bases from J, the junction kept 11 bases outside the gene matches. This CDR3 comprises 16 residues. In germline, CDR1 is SEHNR, CDR2 FQNEAQ (reference sequence). As DNA, the CDR3 is TGTGCCAGCAGCTGGACTCCGGGACAGCCCGACAATGAGCAGTTCTTC. This sequence encodes CASSWTPGQPDNEQFF.

J is TRBJ2-5 and V is TRBV19, with D tentatively TRBD2 (5 bases). V dropped 6 bases and J dropped 2 bases, with 22 bases sitting between them. This CDR3 has 17 amino acids. The germline CDR1 and CDR2 sequences are LNHDA and SQIVND (reference sequence). CDR3 residues: CASSGWLTDRGQETQYF. As DNA, the CDR3 is TGTGCCAGTAGCGGTTGGTTAACAGATCGGGGACAAGAGACCCAGTACTTC.

V usage is TRBV5-4 and J usage is TRBJ1-2; 8 nucleotides match TRBD1. After removal of 0 bases from V and 2 bases from J, the junction contained 3 bases not matched to a gene. The CDR3 covers 15 residues. The germline gives CDR1 SGHNT, CDR2 YYREEE (reference sequence). The CDR3: CASSLGQGKNYGYTF. The CDR3 DNA reads as TGTGCCAGCAGCTTGGGACAGGGGAAGAACTATGGCTACACCTTC.

The rearrangement links TRBV5-1 to TRBJ1-5, with no clear D. The V end lost 0 bases, the J end lost 4 bases, and 8 bases lay between the germline ends. CDR1 and CDR2 (germline): SGHRS, YFSETQ. This CDR3 has 14 residues. As DNA, the CDR3 is TGCGCCAGCAGCTTGGGCGGTTTAAATCAGCCCCAGCATTTT. Amino acid sequence: CASSLGGLNQPQHF.

The gene calls are TRBV7-9 and TRBJ1-2, with TRBD1 matching over 10 bases. Germline assignment: CDR1 SEHNR and CDR2 FQNEAQ (reference sequence). This CDR3 spans 16 amino acids. Trimming cost V 3 bases and J 7 bases; bases outside gene matches: 11. The CDR3 nucleotides read TGTGCCAGCAGCTTGATTGCCGGGACAGGGGTCCTTGGCTACACCTTC. Amino acids: CASSLIAGTGVLGYTF.

The rearrangement uses TRBV10-3 and TRBJ2-1; 7 bases line up with TRBD2. Looked up from germline, CDR1 is ENHRY and CDR2 is SYGVKD. V gave up 7 bases and J gave up 0 bases; unmatched junction bases: 21. CDR3 length: 20 amino acids. Here the CDR3 reads CAIKIGGGSSEEGSYNEQFF. The CDR3 DNA reads as TGTGCCATCAAGATAGGAGGCGGGAGTAGCGAGGAGGGCTCCTACAATGAGCAGTTCTTC.

The genes are TRBV7-2 and TRBJ1-2; D not certain. CDR3 length equals 12 residues. Germline V gene sequence: CDR1 SGHTA, CDR2 FQGNSA. Trimming took off 5 bases at V and 4 bases at J, with 8 bases between the two ends. The CDR3 DNA follows: TGTGCCAGCAGCCAACGTAGCTATGGCTACACCTTC. The encoded protein is CASSQRSYGYTF.

The chain combines TRBV19 with TRBJ1-5, with a tentative D call TRBD1 (5 bases). The CDR3 has 15 amino acids. Trimming took 7 bases from V and 6 from J, leaving 19 bases between them. Germline-derived CDR1 and CDR2 are LNHDA and SQIVND (reference sequence). The CDR3 DNA sequence: TGTGCCAGTACCACTTCGATCAGGGCAGGTCAGCCCCAGCATTTT. This sequence encodes CASTTSIRAGQPQHF. The full variable domain, rest sourced from reference TRBV19 and TRBJ1-5, is DGGITQSPKYLFRKEGQNVTLSCEQNLNHDAMYWYRQDPGQGLRLIYYSQIVNDFQKGDIAEGYSVSREKKESFPLTVTSAQKNPTAFYLCASTTSIRAGQPQHFGDGTRLSIL.

This chain joins TRBV6-4 and TRBJ1-2; TRBD1 matches at 7 bases. The CDR3 covers 17 residues. CDR1 is MRHNA, CDR2 SNTAGT, per germline. Losses at the gene ends were 6 bases for V and 4 bases for J; bases not matched to a gene: 17. The CDR3 nucleotides read TGTGCCAGCAGGCCTCTCAGCACAGGGGAGTTTAGCTATGGCTACACCTTC. The encoded protein is CASRPLSTGEFSYGYTF.

This rearrangement joins TRBV6-1 to TRBJ1-2; no clear D. CDR1 and CDR2 from the germline V gene are MNHNS and SASEGT. This CDR3 contains 13 residues. V was trimmed by 4 bases and J by 8 bases, leaving 14 bases between them. DNA for the CDR3: TGTGCCAGCAGTGCACTATTGAGGCCGGGCTACACCTTC. Its translation: CASSALLRPGYTF.